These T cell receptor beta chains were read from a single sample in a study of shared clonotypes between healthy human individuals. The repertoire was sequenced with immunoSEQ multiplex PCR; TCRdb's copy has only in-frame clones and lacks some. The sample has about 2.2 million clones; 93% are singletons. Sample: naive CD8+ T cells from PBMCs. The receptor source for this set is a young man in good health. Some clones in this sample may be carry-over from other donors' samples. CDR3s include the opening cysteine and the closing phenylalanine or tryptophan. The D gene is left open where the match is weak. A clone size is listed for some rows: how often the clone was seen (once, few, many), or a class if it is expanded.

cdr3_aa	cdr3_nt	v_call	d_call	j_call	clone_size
CASSLLGNQPQHF	TGTGCCAGCAGTTTATTGGGCAATCAGCCCCAGCATTTT	TRBV28	.	TRBJ1-5	.
CASSYSIGAGVEQFF	TGTGCCAGCAGTTACTCGATAGGGGCGGGAGTTGAGCAGTTCTTC	TRBV6-5	TRBD2	TRBJ2-1	.
CASRLEGLAADNEQFF	TGTGCCAGCAGGCTCGAGGGACTAGCAGCCGACAATGAGCAGTTCTTC	TRBV2	TRBD2	TRBJ2-1	.
CASSQTGLNEQFF	TGTGCCAGCAGCCAAACCGGGCTCAATGAGCAGTTCTTC	TRBV9	.	TRBJ2-1	.
CASSLFPRDGMKNTEAFF	TGTGCCAGCAGTTTATTCCCCCGAGACGGGATGAAGAACACTGAAGCTTTCTTT	TRBV27	.	TRBJ1-1	.
CASSLIEVSAYNEQFF	TGTGCCAGCAGCTTAATAGAGGTATCAGCCTACAATGAGCAGTTCTTC	TRBV11-2	.	TRBJ2-1	.
CASSFRRRTGELFF	TGTGCCAGCAGCTTCCGCAGGAGGACCGGGGAGCTGTTTTTT	TRBV13	.	TRBJ2-2	.
CASSPGLSSIQYF	TGTGCCAGTAGTCCGGGACTATCTAGCATTCAGTACTTC	TRBV19	TRBD2	TRBJ2-4	.
CASSLDRSETEAFF	TGCGCCAGCAGCTTGGATCGGAGTGAAACTGAAGCTTTCTTT	TRBV5-1	.	TRBJ1-1	.
CASSLGREGYNTEAFF	TGTGCCAGCAGTTTAGGCAGGGAAGGTTATAACACTGAAGCTTTCTTT	TRBV28	.	TRBJ1-1	.
CASAMTNEKLFF	TGTGCCAGTGCTATGACTAATGAAAAACTGTTTTTT	TRBV19	.	TRBJ1-4	few
CASSSGLAGLYEQYF	TGTGCCAGCAGTTCTGGACTAGCGGGACTCTACGAGCAGTACTTC	TRBV6-5	TRBD2	TRBJ2-7	.
CASSWGQGAHNEQFF	TGTGCCAGCAGTTGGGGACAGGGGGCTCACAATGAGCAGTTCTTC	TRBV28	TRBD1	TRBJ2-1	.
CASSPGVRTYPLHF	TGTGCCAGCAGTCCTGGGGTTCGAACCTACCCCCTCCACTTT	TRBV25-1	.	TRBJ1-6	.
CASSFGRSGANVLTF	TGTGCCAGCAGCTTCGGCAGGTCTGGGGCCAACGTCCTGACTTTC	TRBV5-6	.	TRBJ2-6	.
CSVEGTVNRWGEADEQFF	TGCAGCGTTGAAGGGACTGTGAACCGCTGGGGAGAGGCAGATGAGCAGTTCTTC	TRBV29-1	.	TRBJ2-1	.
CASSGRTGLLAGELFF	TGTGCCAGCAGCGGGCGGACAGGGCTTTTGGCCGGGGAGCTGTTTTTT	TRBV9	TRBD1	TRBJ2-2	.
CVRSRGPMPGNF	TGTGTCAGAAGCAGGGGACCGATGCCGGGAAACTTC	TRBV7-5	.	TRBJ2-7	.
CASSKEKGATEAFF	TGTGCCAGCAGCAAAGAGAAAGGGGCCACTGAAGCTTTCTTT	TRBV21-1	.	TRBJ1-1	once
CASSLTGQPSYNEQFF	TGCGCCAGCAGCTTGACCGGACAGCCCTCCTACAATGAGCAGTTCTTC	TRBV5-1	.	TRBJ2-1	.
CASSQGIQQPQHF	TGCGCCAGCAGCCAAGGGATACAGCAGCCCCAGCATTTT	TRBV4-1	.	TRBJ1-5	.